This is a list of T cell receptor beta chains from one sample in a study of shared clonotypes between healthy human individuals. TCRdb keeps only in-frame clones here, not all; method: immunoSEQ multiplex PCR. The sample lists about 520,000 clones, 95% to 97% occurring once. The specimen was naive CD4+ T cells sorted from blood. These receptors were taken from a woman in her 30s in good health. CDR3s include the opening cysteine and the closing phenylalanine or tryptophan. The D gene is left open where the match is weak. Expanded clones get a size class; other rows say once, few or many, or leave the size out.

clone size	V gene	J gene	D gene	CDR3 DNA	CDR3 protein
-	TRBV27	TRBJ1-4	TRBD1	TGTGCCAGCAGTTCGGGACAGGGGGGTTTTGAAAAACTGTTTTTT	CASSSGQGGFEKLFF
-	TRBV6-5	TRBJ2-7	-	TGTGCCAGCAGTTACTCCTCGGTCAGGGCGAAAGAGCAGTACTTC	CASSYSSVRAKEQYF
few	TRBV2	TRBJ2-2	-	TGTGCCAGCAGTCCGTCATGGACCGGGGAGCTGTTTTTT	CASSPSWTGELFF
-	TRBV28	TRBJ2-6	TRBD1	TGTGCCAGCAGTGAACAGGGGGGACTCTCTGGGGCCAACGTCCTGACTTTC	CASSEQGGLSGANVLTF
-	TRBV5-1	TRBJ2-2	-	TGCGCCAGCAGCGGAGAGACGGGTTTCACCGGGGAGCTGTTTTTT	CASSGETGFTGELFF
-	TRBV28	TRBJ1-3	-	TGTGCCAGCAGCCCTAGCCGGGGACGGGCTGGAAACACCATATATTTT	CASSPSRGRAGNTIYF
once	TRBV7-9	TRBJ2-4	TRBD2	TGTGCCAGCAGCGGAGGCGGGGGAGCCAAAAACATTCAGTACTTC	CASSGGGGAKNIQYF
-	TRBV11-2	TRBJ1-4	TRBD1	TGTGCCAGCAGCTTGGGACAGGGAAATGAAAAACTGTTTTTT	CASSLGQGNEKLFF
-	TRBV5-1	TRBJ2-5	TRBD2	TGCGCCAGCAGCTTAGGGAGGGTCGGGCAAGAGACCCAGTACTTC	CASSLGRVGQETQYF
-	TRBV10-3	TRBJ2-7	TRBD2	TGTGCCATCAACGGGAGGGGGGACGATTACTACGAGCAGTACTTC	CAINGRGDDYYEQYF
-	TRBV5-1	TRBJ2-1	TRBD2	TGCGCCAGCAGCGTACTAGCGGACCACTCCTACAATGAGCAGTTCTTC	CASSVLADHSYNEQFF
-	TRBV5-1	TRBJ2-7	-	TGCGCCAGCAGCTTGGATCGGGGGAAAACTTACGAGCAGTACTTC	CASSLDRGKTYEQYF
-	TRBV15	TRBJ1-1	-	TGTGCCACCAGCAGAGCCCGGAGCACTGAAGCTTTCTTT	CATSRARSTEAFF
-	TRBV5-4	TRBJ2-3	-	TGTGCCAGCAGATTTGGGACTCCGGGTGGGTCAGATACGCAGTATTTT	CASRFGTPGGSDTQYF
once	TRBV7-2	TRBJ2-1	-	TGTGCCAGCAGCTTATCCGGGAATGAGCAGTTCTTC	CASSLSGNEQFF
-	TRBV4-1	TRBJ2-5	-	TGCGCCAGCAGCCAAGTCAAAGAGACCCAGTACTTC	CASSQVKETQYF
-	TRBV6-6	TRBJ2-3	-	TGTGCCAGCAGTTACAAGTTGCTCACAGATACGCAGTATTTT	CASSYKLLTDTQYF
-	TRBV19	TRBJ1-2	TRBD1	TGTGCCAGTAGTATAGATTCCGGGACAGGGGATTTAAACTATGGCTACACCTTT	CASSIDSGTGDLNYGYTF
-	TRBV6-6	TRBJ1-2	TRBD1	TGTGCCAGCAGCTCCGGGACAGACACTAACTATGGCTACACCTTC	CASSSGTDTNYGYTF
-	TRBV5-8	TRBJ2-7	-	TGTGCCAGCAGCTTAGGGGGGTTCTACGAGCAGTACTTC	CASSLGGFYEQYF
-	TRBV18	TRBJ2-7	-	TGTGCCAGCTCACCTCAGACCTACGAGCAGTACTTC	CASSPQTYEQYF
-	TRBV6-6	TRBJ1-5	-	TGTGCCAGCAGTTACCCAGCCTATCAGCCCCAGCATTTT	CASSYPAYQPQHF
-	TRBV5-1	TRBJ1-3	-	TGCGCCAGCAGCTTGGGGACGGGGGGAAACACCATATATTTT	CASSLGTGGNTIYF
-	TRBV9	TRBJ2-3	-	TGTGCCAGCAGCTCAGTTGGGAATACGCAGTATTTT	CASSSVGNTQYF
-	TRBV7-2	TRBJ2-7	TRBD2	TGTGCCAGCAGCTTATACAGTTCGGGGGGGACGTACGAGCAGTACTTC	CASSLYSSGGTYEQYF
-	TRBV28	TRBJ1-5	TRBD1	TGTGCCAGCAGAACCATGAAGGGGGCAGGAAGCAATCAGCCCCAGCATTTT	CASRTMKGAGSNQPQHF
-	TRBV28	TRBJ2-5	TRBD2	TGTGCCAGCAGCCCGGGGGGACTAGAGACCCAGTACTTC	CASSPGGLETQYF
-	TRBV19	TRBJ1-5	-	TGTGCCAGTAGTCGGTATTCAGGCCAAAATCAGCCCCAGCATTTT	CASSRYSGQNQPQHF
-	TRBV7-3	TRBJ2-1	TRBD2	TGTGCCAGCAGCCCAGGCCTCCGCAGCGGGGGTTACAATGAGCAGTTCTTC	CASSPGLRSGGYNEQFF
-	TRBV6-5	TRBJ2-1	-	TGTGCCAGCAGTTACTCTTGGGGGGGGCCTTACAATGAGCAGTTCTTC	CASSYSWGGPYNEQFF
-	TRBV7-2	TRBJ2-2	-	TGTGCCAGCAGCTTCGTTACCGGGGAGCTGTTTTTT	CASSFVTGELFF
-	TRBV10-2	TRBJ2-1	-	TGCGCCAGCAGTCTATCGTCCGGGACTTGGACCTACAATGAGCAGTTCTTC	CASSLSSGTWTYNEQFF
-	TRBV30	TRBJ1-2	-	TGTGCCTGGAGTCATAGAGTCAGATATGGCTACACCTTC	CAWSHRVRYGYTF
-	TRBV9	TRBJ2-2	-	TGTGCCAGCAGCGTCTTATGGGACACCGGGGAGCTGTTTTTT	CASSVLWDTGELFF
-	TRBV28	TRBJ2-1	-	TGTGCCAGCAGTTTACCCGTTGGGGGGCGGGAGCAGTTCTTC	CASSLPVGGREQFF
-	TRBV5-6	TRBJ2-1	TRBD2	TGTGCCAGCAGCTCCCTAGCGGGAGTGACCTACAATGAGCAGTTCTTC	CASSSLAGVTYNEQFF
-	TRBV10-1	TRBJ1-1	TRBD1	TGCGCCAGCAGTGAGCAGGGGGCAGTGGCTTTCTTT	CASSEQGAVAFF
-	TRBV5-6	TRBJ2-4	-	TGTGCCAGCAGCTTGATCGGGGAGAGGGGCAAAAACATTCAGTACTTC	CASSLIGERGKNIQYF
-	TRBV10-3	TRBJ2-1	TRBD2	TGTGCCATCAGTGTTGGCGGGAGTTCCTACAATGAGCAGTTCTTC	CAISVGGSSYNEQFF
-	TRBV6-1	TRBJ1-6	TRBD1	TGTGCCAGCAGTGGGACAGGGACTAATTCACCCCTCCACTTT	CASSGTGTNSPLHF